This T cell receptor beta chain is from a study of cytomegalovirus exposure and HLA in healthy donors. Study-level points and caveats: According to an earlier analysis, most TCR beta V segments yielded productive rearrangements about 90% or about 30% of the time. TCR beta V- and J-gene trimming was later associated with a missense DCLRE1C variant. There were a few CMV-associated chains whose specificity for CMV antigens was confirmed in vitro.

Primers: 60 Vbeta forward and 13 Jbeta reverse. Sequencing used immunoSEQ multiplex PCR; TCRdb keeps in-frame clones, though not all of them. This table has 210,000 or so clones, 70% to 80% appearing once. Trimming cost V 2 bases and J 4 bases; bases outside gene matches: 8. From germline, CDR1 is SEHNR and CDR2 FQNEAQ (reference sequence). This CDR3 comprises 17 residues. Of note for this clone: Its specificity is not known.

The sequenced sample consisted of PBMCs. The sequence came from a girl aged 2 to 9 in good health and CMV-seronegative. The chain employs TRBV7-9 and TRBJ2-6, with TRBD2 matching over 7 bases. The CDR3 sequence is CASSLTSGDYGANVLTF. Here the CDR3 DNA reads TGTGCCAGCAGCTTAACTTCCGGGGACTACGGGGCCAACGTCCTGACTTTC.